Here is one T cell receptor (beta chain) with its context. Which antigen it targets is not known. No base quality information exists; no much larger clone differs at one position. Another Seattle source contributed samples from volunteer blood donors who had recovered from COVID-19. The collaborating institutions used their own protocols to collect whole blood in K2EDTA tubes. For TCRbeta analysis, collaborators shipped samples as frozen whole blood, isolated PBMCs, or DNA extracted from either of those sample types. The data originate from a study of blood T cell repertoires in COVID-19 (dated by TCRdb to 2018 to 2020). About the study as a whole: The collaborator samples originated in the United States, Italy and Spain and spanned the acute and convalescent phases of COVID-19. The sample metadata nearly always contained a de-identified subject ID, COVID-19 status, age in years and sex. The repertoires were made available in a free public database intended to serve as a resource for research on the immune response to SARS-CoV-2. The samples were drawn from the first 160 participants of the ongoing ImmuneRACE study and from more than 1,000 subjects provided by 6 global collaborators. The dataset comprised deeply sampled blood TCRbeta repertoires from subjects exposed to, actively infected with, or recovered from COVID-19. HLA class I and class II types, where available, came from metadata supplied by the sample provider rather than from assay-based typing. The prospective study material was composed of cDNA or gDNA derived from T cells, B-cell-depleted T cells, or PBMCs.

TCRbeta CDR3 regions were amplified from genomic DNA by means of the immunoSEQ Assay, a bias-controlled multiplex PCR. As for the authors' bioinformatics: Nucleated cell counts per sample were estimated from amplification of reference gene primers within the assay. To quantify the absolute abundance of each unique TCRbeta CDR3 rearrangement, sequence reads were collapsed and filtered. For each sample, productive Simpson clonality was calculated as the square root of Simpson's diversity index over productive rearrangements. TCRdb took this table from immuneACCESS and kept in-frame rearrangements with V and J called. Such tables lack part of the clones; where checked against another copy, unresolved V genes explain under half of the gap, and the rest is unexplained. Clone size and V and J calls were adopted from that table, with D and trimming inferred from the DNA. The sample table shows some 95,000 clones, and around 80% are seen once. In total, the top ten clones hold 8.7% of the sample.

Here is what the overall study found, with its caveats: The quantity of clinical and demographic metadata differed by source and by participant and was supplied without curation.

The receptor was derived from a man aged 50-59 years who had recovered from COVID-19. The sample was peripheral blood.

At the DNA level, the sequence is TGCAGCGTGAGCACAGGGAAGAGCTCCTACGAGCAGTACTTC. This gives the protein CSVSTGKSSYEQYF. The chain employs TRBV29-1 and TRBJ2-7; 6 matching bases give a weak D call of TRBD1. Its CDR3 holds 14 amino acids, cysteine through phenylalanine. The only DNA kept is the CDR3, 42 bases in frame from the first base. Based on the germline V gene, the CDR1 and CDR2 sequences are SQVTM and ANQGSEA. V sheds 6 bases and J sheds 0 bases, leaving 15 bases between their ends.